This T cell receptor beta chain was sequenced for a study of blood T cell repertoires in COVID-19. Germline assignment: CDR1 LNHDA and CDR2 SQIVND (reference sequence). V dropped 6 bases and J dropped 2 bases, with 15 bases sitting between them. This CDR3 is 15 amino acids long. Repertoires were generated with immunoSEQ multiplex PCR, while TCRdb's copy carries only in-frame clones and drops some. The data show approximately 200,000 clones, about 85% seen once. The sequence was obtained from a man aged 30 to 39 who had recovered from COVID-19. Sequenced material: PBMCs or T cells enriched from blood (not recorded which). The chain recombines TRBV19 with TRBJ2-3; a weak D match, TRBD1 (5 bases). The CDR3 is CASSPQGLTTDTQYF. CDR3 coding DNA: TGTGCCAGTAGCCCCCAGGGCCTCACCACAGATACGCAGTATTTT.